The 24 T cell receptor beta chains listed next were all sequenced from one sample in a study of CD8 T cells in ankylosing spondylitis. TCRdb reprocessed the 5' RACE reads via MiXCR and lists one record per CDR3 protein. The data hold just under 350,000 distinct CDR3 sequences, with roughly 14% observed a single time. The sequenced sample consisted of blood, either unsorted or a sorted T cell fraction (not recorded which). The receptors were sampled from a male donor with ankylosing spondylitis or in good health (not recorded which).

This clonotype was detected only a few times. J is TRBJ2-7 and V is TRBV5-1; 8 positions agree with TRBD1. In germline, CDR1 is SGHRS, CDR2 YFSETQ. The CDR3 extends over 15 amino acids. The J segment lost 3 bases and the V segment lost 3 bases, leaving 8 bases of the junction unmatched. The DNA for the CDR3 is TGCGCCAGCAGCTGGGGGACAGGAGTGAACTACGAGCAGTACTTC. Protein product: CASSWGTGVNYEQYF.

This clonotype was recorded many times. V gene TRBV5-1 combines with J gene TRBJ1-2; D might be TRBD1 (5 bases). Germline values: CDR1 SGHRS, CDR2 YFSETQ. The CDR3 runs to 15 residues. Trimming removed 5 bases from V and 3 bases from J, with 17 bases in between. CDR3 region: CASRPEAGSDYGYTF. CDR3 coding DNA: TGCGCCAGCAGACCTGAGGCAGGGTCGGACTATGGCTACACCTTC.

The chain carries TRBV9 and TRBJ2-4; TRBD2 aligns across 9 bases. J was trimmed by 3 bases and V by 4 bases; bases with no gene match: 14. In germline, CDR1 is SGDLS, CDR2 YYNGEE. The CDR3 covers 18 residues. The CDR3, as DNA: TGTGCCAGCAGCCCCTGGGCGGGAGGGCCGATCGGCAAAAACATTCAGTACTTC. Residues: CASSPWAGGPIGKNIQYF.

This clonotype was recorded many times. This chain uses TRBV5-1 with TRBJ2-7, with D uncertain. The germline V gene has CDR1 SGHRS and CDR2 YFSETQ. Trimming took 0 bases from V and 6 from J, leaving 7 bases between them. The CDR3 runs to 12 residues. The CDR3 sequence: CASSLEGSEQYF. Here the CDR3 DNA reads TGCGCCAGCAGCTTGGAAGGCTCCGAGCAGTACTTC.

This clonotype was seen many times. This sequence joins TRBV4-2 and TRBJ2-5; 8 nucleotides align to TRBD2. The V gene's germline CDR1 is LGHNA and CDR2 YNFKEQ. CDR3 length: 19 residues. V trimming: 0 bases; J trimming: 2 bases; junction bases outside the gene matches: 14. CDR3 sequence reads: CASSQDGRAGGYSQETQYF. The CDR3 bases are TGTGCCAGCAGCCAAGATGGGAGGGCGGGGGGTTACTCACAAGAGACCCAGTACTTC.

There are a few counts of this clonotype. The gene calls are TRBV5-1 and TRBJ1-2; D uncertain. The germline CDR1 and CDR2 sequences are SGHRS and YFSETQ. The length of the CDR3 is 13 residues. Trimming left V 1 base short and J 5 bases short, with 9 bases between. The CDR3 region is CASSLKGDYGYTF. CDR3 DNA sequence: TGCGCCAGCAGCTTGAAGGGAGATTATGGCTACACCTTC.

Ten or more counts support this clonotype. The gene calls are TRBV29-1 and TRBJ2-1, with 7 nucleotides matching TRBD1. This CDR3 spans 13 amino acids. Germline V lookup: CDR1 SQVTM, CDR2 ANQGSEA. V gave up 3 bases and J gave up 4 bases; unmatched junction bases: 3. The CDR3 reads CSVDKDRYNEQFF. In DNA form, the CDR3 reads TGCAGCGTTGACAAGGACAGGTACAATGAGCAGTTCTTC.

This clonotype was picked up a small number of times. The V gene is TRBV6-1, the J gene TRBJ2-1; D gene unclear. CDR3 length: 13 amino acids. The ends were cut back, 6 bases at V and 9 bases at J, with 15 bases in the middle. Germline values: CDR1 MNHNS, CDR2 SASEGT. CDR3 region: CASSRDSIGEQFF. The CDR3 DNA reads TGTGCCAGCAGCCGTGATAGTATCGGTGAGCAGTTCTTC.

The chain carries TRBV20-1 and TRBJ2-3; D unclear. The CDR3 runs 14 residues. The germline V gene has CDR1 DFQATT and CDR2 SNEGSKA (reference sequence). V was shortened by 6 bases and J by 0 bases, with 13 bases between the two germline ends. The DNA of the CDR3 is TGCAGTGCCCCGCGGCAGATTAGCACAGATACGCAGTATTTT. Amino acid sequence: CSAPRQISTDTQYF.

This clonotype was seen at least ten times. V is TRBV3-1 and J is TRBJ2-7; D call uncertain. Germline CDR1 and CDR2: LGHDT and YNNKEL (reference sequence). This CDR3 has 15 residues. V was trimmed by 0 bases and J by 3 bases, leaving 12 bases between them. CDR3 in amino acids: CASSQDRGPSYEQYF. The CDR3, as DNA: TGTGCCAGCAGCCAAGATCGAGGACCGAGCTACGAGCAGTACTTC.

The table lists this clonotype with many counts. The chain employs TRBV19 and TRBJ1-1; D uncertain. Trimming took off 2 bases at V and 1 base at J, with 2 bases between the two ends. The CDR3 runs to 12 residues. Germline V CDR1 and CDR2: LNHDA, SQIVND (reference sequence). The CDR3 DNA sequence: TGTGCCAGTAGTATATGGAACACTGAAGCTTTCTTT. Translation gives CASSIWNTEAFF.

This clonotype was counted only a few times. The chain is built from TRBV30 and TRBJ1-1, with D unresolved. This CDR3 is 13 amino acids long. Germline loops: CDR1 GTSNPN, CDR2 SVGIG (reference sequence). The V end lost 2 bases, the J end lost 5 bases, and 12 bases lay between the germline ends. The CDR3 DNA reads as TGTGCCTGGAGTTCGGCCCAGTGGACTGAAGCTTTCTTT. It specifies CAWSSAQWTEAFF.

V gene TRBV3-1 combines with J gene TRBJ2-2; D might be TRBD2 (6 bases). Germline V gene lookup returns CDR1 LGHDT and CDR2 YNNKEL (reference sequence). V lost 5 bases, J lost 7 bases, and 26 bases lay in between. This CDR3 contains 18 residues. CDR3 protein: CASSDSRGGTPTLGELFF. In DNA, the CDR3 is TGTGCCAGCAGCGACTCGCGTGGCGGGACTCCTACCCTCGGGGAGCTGTTTTTT. Drawing the rest from reference TRBV3-1 and TRBJ2-2, the complete variable domain is DTAVSQTPKYLVTQMGNDKSIKCEQNLGHDTMYWYKQDSKKFLKIMFSYNNKELIINETVPNRFSPKSPDKAHLNLHINSLELGDSAVYFCASSDSRGGTPTLGELFFGEGSRLTVL.

The gene calls are TRBV2 and TRBJ2-1; D is perhaps TRBD1 (6 bases). There are 11 residues in the CDR3. Germline V gene data show CDR1 as SNHLY and CDR2 as FYNNEI. Trimming removed 8 bases at V and 9 bases at J, with 11 bases between. Here the CDR3 reads CASGRGSEQFF. In DNA form, the CDR3 reads TGTGCCAGCGGTAGGGGGAGTGAGCAGTTCTTC. Combining the CDR3 with reference TRBV2 and TRBJ2-1 gives the whole variable domain EPEVTQTPSHQVTQMGQEVILRCVPISNHLYFYWYRQILGQKVEFLVSFYNNEISEKSEIFDDQFSVERPDGSNFTLKIRSTKLEDSAMYFCASGRGSEQFFGPGTRLTVL.

This clonotype has just a few counts. The chain is built from TRBV20-1 and TRBJ2-7, with 8 positions matching TRBD2. V lost 4 bases and J lost 2; bases outside the gene matches: 10. This CDR3 region has 15 residues. Germline CDR1 reads DFQATT; CDR2 reads SNEGSKA (reference sequence). The CDR3 sequence is CSANRRTSSAYEQYF. DNA for the CDR3: TGCAGTGCTAATAGGAGGACTAGCTCGGCCTACGAGCAGTACTTC.

This clonotype has only a few counts. The rearrangement uses TRBV7-9 and TRBJ1-6; D unresolved. V was trimmed by 7 bases and J by 5 bases, leaving 12 bases between them. The germline V gene encodes CDR1 SEHNR and CDR2 FQNEAQ (reference sequence). This CDR3 has 14 amino acids. CDR3 sequence reads: CASKGSRNNSPLHF. CDR3 nucleotide sequence: TGTGCCAGCAAAGGGAGTAGGAATAATTCACCCCTCCACTTT.

This clonotype was picked up a small number of times. The V and J genes are TRBV29-1 and TRBJ1-5; no definite D call. Trimming shortened V by 6 bases and J by 0 bases, and 9 bases separated the two germline ends. CDR1 SQVTM and CDR2 ANQGSEA come from the germline V gene. This CDR3 contains 13 residues. The CDR3 DNA sequence: TGCAGCGTGAGGACGGCTAGCAATCAGCCCCAGCATTTT. Protein sequence: CSVRTASNQPQHF.

This clonotype was detected only a few times. The DNA for the CDR3 is TGCAGTGCTCCGCGGGACAGGGCAGGCACTGAAGCTTTCTTT. It specifies CSAPRDRAGTEAFF. J is TRBJ1-1 and V is TRBV20-1, with 9 nucleotides matching TRBD1. Trimming at V came to 5 bases and at J to 4 bases, leaving 8 bases not matched to a gene. The CDR3 contains 14 residues. Looked up from germline, CDR1 is DFQATT and CDR2 is SNEGSKA (reference sequence).

This chain uses TRBV5-1 with TRBJ1-6; D remains unclear. Trimming removed 5 bases from V and 0 bases from J, with 15 bases in between. Germline CDR1 is SGHRS and CDR2 is YFSETQ. CDR3 length equals 17 residues. Here the CDR3 reads CASSFAWGSSYNSPLHF. The CDR3 DNA follows: TGCGCCAGCAGTTTCGCGTGGGGAAGCTCCTATAATTCACCCCTCCACTTT.

This clonotype was counted only a few times. V is TRBV11-2 and J is TRBJ2-3; the D is unclear. The CDR3 totals 16 residues. V was pared by 0 bases and J by 1 base, with 11 bases between. Germline V gives CDR1 SGHAT, CDR2 FQNNGV. CDR3 residues: CASSLDRPSGTDTQYF. CDR3 nucleotides: TGTGCCAGCAGCTTAGACCGACCCTCAGGCACAGATACGCAGTATTTT.

This clonotype was counted at least ten times. The CDR3: CASSDQGLDEKLFF. CDR3 DNA sequence: TGTGCCAGCAGTGATCAGGGCTTGGATGAAAAACTGTTTTTT. This chain joins TRBV25-1 and TRBJ1-4, with a weak D call TRBD1 (5 bases). V was cut by 3 bases and J by 6 bases, with 11 bases left in between. This CDR3 has 14 amino acids. Germline-derived CDR1 and CDR2 are MGHDK and SYGVNS.

This clonotype was seen ten or more times. The V gene is TRBV12-3 or TRBV12-4, the J gene TRBJ1-1; no clear D. The V end was cut by 5 bases, the J end by 0 bases, with 7 bases between. The CDR3 is 13 amino acids. CDR3 protein: CASSLKMNTEAFF. The CDR3 DNA is TGTGCCAGCAGTCTTAAGATGAACACTGAAGCTTTCTTT.

V usage is TRBV20-1 and J usage is TRBJ2-1; a possible D gene is TRBD2 (6 bases). V was cut by 6 bases and J by 8 bases, with 14 bases left in between. The germline gives CDR1 DFQATT, CDR2 SNEGSKA (reference sequence). CDR3 length: 12 residues. The chain's CDR3 is CSAITSPYEQFF. The CDR3 nucleotides read TGCAGTGCAATCACTAGCCCCTATGAGCAGTTCTTC.

This chain connects TRBV5-1 to TRBJ2-1, with TRBD2 as a possible D gene (6 bases). Looked up from germline, CDR1 is SGHRS and CDR2 is YFSETQ. Trimming removed 2 bases at V and 7 bases at J, with 16 bases between. This CDR3 is 15 amino acids long. As DNA, the CDR3 is TGCGCCAGCAGCTTTGTTCTGGGGACTTTGAATGAGCAGTTCTTC. Translation gives CASSFVLGTLNEQFF.